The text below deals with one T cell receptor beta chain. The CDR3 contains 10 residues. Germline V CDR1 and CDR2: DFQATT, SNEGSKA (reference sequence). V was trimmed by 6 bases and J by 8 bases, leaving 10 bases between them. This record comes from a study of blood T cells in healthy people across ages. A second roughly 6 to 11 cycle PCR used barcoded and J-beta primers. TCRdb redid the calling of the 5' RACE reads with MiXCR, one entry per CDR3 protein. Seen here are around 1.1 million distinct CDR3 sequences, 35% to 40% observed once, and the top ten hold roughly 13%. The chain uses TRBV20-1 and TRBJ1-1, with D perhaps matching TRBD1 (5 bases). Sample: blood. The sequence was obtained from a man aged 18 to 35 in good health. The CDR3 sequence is CSATGDEAFF. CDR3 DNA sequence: TGCAGTGCAACGGGGGACGAAGCTTTCTTT.